Given below is one TCR beta chain in context. The table came from immunoSEQ multiplex PCR; TCRdb's copy has only in-frame clones and leaves some out. The sample yields about 150,000 clones, over 80% seen once. This sample is part of a study of blood T cell repertoires in COVID-19. With 10 bases removed from V and 1 base from J, the gap between germline ends came to 16 bases. From germline, CDR1 is ENHRY and CDR2 SYGVKD. This CDR3 comprises 14 residues. The chain joins TRBV10-3 to TRBJ1-1, with a weak D call TRBD1 (6 bases). This sequence was found in a woman of 80 years or more with COVID-19, enrolled during active disease. Sample: peripheral blood. CDR3 protein: CATSGDWGNTEAFF. For the CDR3, the DNA is TGTGCCACTTCAGGGGATTGGGGGAACACTGAAGCTTTCTTT.